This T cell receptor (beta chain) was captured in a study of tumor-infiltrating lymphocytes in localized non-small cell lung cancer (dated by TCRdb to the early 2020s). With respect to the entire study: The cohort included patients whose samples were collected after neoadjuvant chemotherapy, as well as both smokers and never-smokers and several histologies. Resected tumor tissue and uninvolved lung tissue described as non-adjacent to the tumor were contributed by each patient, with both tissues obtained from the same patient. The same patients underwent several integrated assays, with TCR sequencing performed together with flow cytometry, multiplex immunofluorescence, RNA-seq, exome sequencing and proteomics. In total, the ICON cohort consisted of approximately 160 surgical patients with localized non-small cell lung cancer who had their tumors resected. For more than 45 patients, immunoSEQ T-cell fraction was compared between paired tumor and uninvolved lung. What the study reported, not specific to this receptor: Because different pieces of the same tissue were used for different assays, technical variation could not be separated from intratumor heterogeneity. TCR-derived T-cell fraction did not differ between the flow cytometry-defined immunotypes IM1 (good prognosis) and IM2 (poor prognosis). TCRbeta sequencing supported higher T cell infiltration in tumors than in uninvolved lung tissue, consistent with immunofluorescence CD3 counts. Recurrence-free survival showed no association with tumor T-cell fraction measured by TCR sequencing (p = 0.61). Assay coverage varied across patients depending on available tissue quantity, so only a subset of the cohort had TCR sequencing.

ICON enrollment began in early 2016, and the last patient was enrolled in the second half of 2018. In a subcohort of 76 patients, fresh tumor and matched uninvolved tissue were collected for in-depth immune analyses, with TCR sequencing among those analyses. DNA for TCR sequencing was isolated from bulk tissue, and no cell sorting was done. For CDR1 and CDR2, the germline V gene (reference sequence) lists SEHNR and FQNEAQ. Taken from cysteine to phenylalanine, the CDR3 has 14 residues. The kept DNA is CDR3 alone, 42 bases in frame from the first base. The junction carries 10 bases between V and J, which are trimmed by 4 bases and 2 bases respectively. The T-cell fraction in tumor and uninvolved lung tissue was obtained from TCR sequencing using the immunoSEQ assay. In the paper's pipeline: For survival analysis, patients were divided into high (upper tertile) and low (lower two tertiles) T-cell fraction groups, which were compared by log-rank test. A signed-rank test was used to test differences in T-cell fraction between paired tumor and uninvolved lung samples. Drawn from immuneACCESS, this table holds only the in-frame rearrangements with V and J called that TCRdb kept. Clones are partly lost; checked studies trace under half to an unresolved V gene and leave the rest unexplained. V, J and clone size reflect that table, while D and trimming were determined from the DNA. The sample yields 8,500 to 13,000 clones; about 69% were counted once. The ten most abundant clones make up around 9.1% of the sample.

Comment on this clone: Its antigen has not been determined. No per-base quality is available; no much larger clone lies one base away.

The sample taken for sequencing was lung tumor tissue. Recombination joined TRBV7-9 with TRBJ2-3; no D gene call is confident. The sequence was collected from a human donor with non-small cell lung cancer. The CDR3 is CASSSKRVTDTQYF. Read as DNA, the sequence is TGTGCCAGCAGCTCCAAACGGGTCACAGATACGCAGTATTTT.